These 19 T cell receptor beta chains came from one sample sequenced in a study of T cells in localized non-small cell lung cancer. Sequenced by immunoSEQ multiplex PCR; TCRdb stores in-frame clones only, minus some. The table has 53,000 or so clones, 65% to 85% seen once; the top ten hold about 17%. The sample in question was peripheral blood mononuclear cells, obtained before any cancer treatment. These receptors all stem from a man aged 35-69 years with stage III lung adenocarcinoma.

The chain couples TRBV30 to TRBJ2-7; 13 bases match TRBD2. This CDR3 is 15 amino acids long. The V gene end was trimmed by 1 base and the J gene end by 3 bases; junction bases not matched to a gene: 3. CDR1 and CDR2 from the germline V gene are GTSNPN and SVGIG (reference sequence). This CDR3 reads CAWSAGLAGLYEQYF. CDR3 DNA: TGTGCCTGGAGTGCGGGACTAGCGGGACTCTACGAGCAGTACTTC.

The chain combines TRBV15 with TRBJ2-3; the D is unclear. The CDR3 has 14 amino acids. CDR1 and CDR2 (germline): LNHNV, YYDKDF (reference sequence). V lost 0 bases to trimming and J lost 4 bases, with 8 bases between them. This CDR3 is CATSRDPSPDTQYF. CDR3 nucleotide sequence: TGTGCCACCAGCAGAGATCCGAGTCCAGATACGCAGTATTTT.

The chain carries TRBV27 and TRBJ2-5, with D possibly being TRBD1 (5 bases). Germline CDR1 and CDR2: MNHEY and SMNVEV (reference sequence). Between the trimmed V and J ends, which lost 3 bases and 5 bases, there was a span of 7 bases. The CDR3 contains 12 residues. CDR3 coding DNA: TGTGCCAGCAGTTTCCAGGGCGAGACCCAGTACTTC. Translation: CASSFQGETQYF.

The rearrangement joins TRBV2 to TRBJ1-2; D ambiguous. V lost 1 base, J lost 4 bases, and 13 bases lay in between. The CDR3 is 15 residues long. Germline V lookup: CDR1 SNHLY, CDR2 FYNNEI. This chain's CDR3 is CASSEEDGVTYGYTF. CDR3 nucleotide sequence: TGTGCCAGCAGTGAAGAGGACGGTGTTACCTATGGCTACACCTTC. The whole variable domain, remainder taken from reference TRBV2 and TRBJ1-2, is EPEVTQTPSHQVTQMGQEVILRCVPISNHLYFYWYRQILGQKVEFLVSFYNNEISEKSEIFDDQFSVERPDGSNFTLKIRSTKLEDSAMYFCASSEEDGVTYGYTFGSGTRLTVV.

The chain employs TRBV7-9 and TRBJ1-2; possible D gene TRBD1, 5 bases. Germline assignment: CDR1 SEHNR and CDR2 FQNEAQ (reference sequence). The ends were cut back, 7 bases at V and 5 bases at J, with 20 bases in the middle. The CDR3 extends over 15 amino acids. The chain's CDR3 is CASTLSGRLGYGYTF. CDR3 sequence (DNA): TGTGCCAGCACTCTGTCGGGGCGCCTGGGGTATGGCTACACCTTC.

The CDR3 DNA sequence: TGTGCCAGCAGCTTACTAGCGGGGGGGTTCACAGATACGCAGTATTTT. Translation: CASSLLAGGFTDTQYF. The rearrangement joins TRBV5-6 to TRBJ2-3; 13 nucleotides agree with TRBD2. V shed 2 bases, J shed 2 bases, and the junction held 2 bases outside the gene matches. Per the germline V gene, CDR1 is SGHDT and CDR2 is YYEEEE. This CDR3 has 16 amino acids.

V is TRBV5-1 and J is TRBJ2-2; 7 nucleotides line up with TRBD1. The CDR3 contains 16 residues. Germline V gene sequence: CDR1 SGHRS, CDR2 YFSETQ. V lost 2 bases, J lost 0 bases, and 4 bases stayed unmatched. Here the CDR3 DNA reads TGCGCCAGCAGCTTTGGGACAGAAACGAACACCGGGGAGCTGTTTTTT. Protein product: CASSFGTETNTGELFF.

Of note for this clone: The same CDR3 can be traced to other DNA sequences in this sample. The chain is built from TRBV6-1 and TRBJ1-1; possibly TRBD1 for D (6 bases). This CDR3 is 13 amino acids long. V dropped 8 bases and J dropped 5 bases, with 15 bases sitting between them. Germline V CDR1 and CDR2: MNHNS, SASEGT. CDR3 nucleotide sequence: TGTGCCAGCTCCGGAGGGGGGGGTACTGAAGCTTTCTTT. Its protein is CASSGGGGTEAFF.

The chain has TRBV30 and TRBJ1-1; the match to TRBD1 covers 7 bases. V was pared by 6 bases and J by 1 base, with 5 bases of the junction left unmatched. In germline, CDR1 is GTSNPN, CDR2 SVGIG (reference sequence). CDR3 size: 13 residues. The CDR3 sequence is CACSGTANTEAFF. As DNA, the CDR3 is TGTGCCTGTTCCGGGACAGCGAACACTGAAGCTTTCTTT. Variable domain in full (rest from reference TRBV30 and TRBJ1-1): SQTIHQWPATLVQPVGSPLSLECTVEGTSNPNLYWYRQAAGRGLQLLFYSVGIGQISSEVPQNLSASRPQDRQFILSSKKLLLSDSGFYLCACSGTANTEAFFGQGTRLTVV.

This chain joins TRBV7-3 and TRBJ2-2; 7 bases are a match to TRBD2. The CDR3 loop spans 17 amino acids. V was pared by 5 bases and J by 4 bases, with 13 bases of the junction left unmatched. Germline lookup yields CDR1 SGHTA and CDR2 FQGTGA. DNA of the CDR3: TGTGCCAGCAGCCCTAGCGAGGTAGCGGGCATCACCGGGGAGCTGTTTTTT. It codes for CASSPSEVAGITGELFF.

There are a few counts of this clone. The chain uses TRBV19 and TRBJ1-5; possible D gene TRBD1, 5 bases. This CDR3 has 13 amino acids. V was trimmed by 5 bases and J by 5 bases, leaving 10 bases between them. Germline CDR1 is LNHDA and CDR2 is SQIVND (reference sequence). The CDR3 sequence: CASSQGNHQPQHF. The CDR3 DNA follows: TGTGCCAGTAGTCAGGGTAACCATCAGCCCCAGCATTTT.

V and J are TRBV2 and TRBJ2-3; 11 nucleotides align to TRBD2. The CDR3 is made up of 17 amino acids. Losses at the gene ends were 2 bases for V and 5 bases for J; bases not matched to a gene: 9. The germline V gene has CDR1 SNHLY and CDR2 FYNNEI. CDR3 protein: CASSELGTSGSRDTQYF. In nucleotides, the CDR3 is TGTGCCAGCAGTGAATTAGGGACTAGCGGTTCGCGAGATACGCAGTATTTT.

The J gene is TRBJ1-2, the V gene TRBV6-6; D not certain. With 6 bases removed from V and 3 bases from J, the gap between germline ends came to 8 bases. This CDR3 comprises 12 residues. CDR1 and CDR2 from the germline V gene are MNHNY and SVGAGI (reference sequence). CDR3 residues: CASSPDYYGYTF. The CDR3 DNA follows: TGTGCCAGCAGCCCGGATTACTATGGCTACACCTTC.

The chain combines TRBV5-1 with TRBJ2-5; weak D call: TRBD1 (5 bases). V lost 5 bases and J lost 0, with 14 bases in between. The germline V gene encodes CDR1 SGHRS and CDR2 YFSETQ. The length of the CDR3 is 15 residues. As DNA, the CDR3 is TGCGCCAGCAGGGACATTGGGGCAGACCAAGAGACCCAGTACTTC. This gives the protein CASRDIGADQETQYF.

This chain connects TRBV7-9 to TRBJ1-2, with a tentative D call TRBD1 (5 bases). In germline, CDR1 is SEHNR, CDR2 FQNEAQ (reference sequence). The CDR3 is 13 amino acids. Trimming left V 1 base short and J 10 bases short, with 13 bases between. CDR3 coding DNA: TGTGCCAGCAGCTTAGGAGGGGACGGGAACTACACCTTC. Residues: CASSLGGDGNYTF.

V is TRBV6-5 and J is TRBJ1-1; 9 bases fit TRBD1. V shed 5 bases and J 7 bases; nucleotides not matched to a gene: 8. Germline V gene sequence: CDR1 MNHEY, CDR2 SVGAGI. The CDR3 loop spans 14 amino acids. CDR3 DNA sequence: TGTGCCAGCAGTCCCGGGACAGGGAGAATTGAAGCTTTCTTT. It encodes CASSPGTGRIEAFF.

The chain uses TRBV11-3 and TRBJ2-1; D is unclear. This CDR3 has 14 residues. The V gene lost 5 bases and the J gene lost 5 bases, with 13 bases spanning the gap. Germline CDR1 SGHNT, CDR2 YENEEA. CDR3 DNA sequence: TGTGCCAGCAGCCCGCGTTCTCGGAACAATGAGCAGTTCTTC. Translated, it gives CASSPRSRNNEQFF.

The chain couples TRBV6-5 to TRBJ2-5; tentative D call: TRBD2 (6 bases). V was shortened by 9 bases and J by 4 bases, with 15 bases between the two germline ends. The length of the CDR3 is 13 residues. CDR1 is MNHEY, CDR2 SVGAGI, per germline. The CDR3 loop reads CASGTPILETQYF. The CDR3 coding sequence is TGTGCCAGTGGGACTCCGATTCTAGAGACCCAGTACTTC.

J is TRBJ1-1 and V is TRBV5-6, with D unclear. The CDR3 covers 13 residues. The V gene's germline CDR1 is SGHDT and CDR2 YYEEEE. V was trimmed by 5 bases and J by 0 bases, leaving 8 bases between them. The CDR3, as DNA: TGTGCCAGCAGTTACCCAATGAACACTGAAGCTTTCTTT. Translated: CASSYPMNTEAFF.